The 25 T cell receptor beta chains presented below share a single source sample, sequenced in a study of cytomegalovirus exposure and HLA in healthy donors. It was with 60 Vbeta and 13 Jbeta primers that the PCR ran. The repertoire was sequenced with immunoSEQ multiplex PCR; TCRdb's copy has only in-frame clones and lacks some. The sample records some 180,000 clones, 80% being singletons. The specimen was PBMCs. Source of these receptors: a woman in her twenties or thirties in good health and CMV-seronegative.

The table lists this clone with a count of one. The CDR3, as DNA: TGCAGTGCTAATTCCGGCGGGACCCAGTACTTC. Protein sequence: CSANSGGTQYF. The chain uses TRBV20-1 and TRBJ2-5, with unresolved D. Germline CDR1 reads DFQATT; CDR2 reads SNEGSKA (reference sequence). Between the trimmed V and J ends, which lost 4 bases and 7 bases, there was a span of 10 bases. The CDR3 consists of 11 residues.

The rearrangement joins TRBV19 to TRBJ1-5, with D perhaps TRBD1 (6 bases). The V gene lost 7 bases and the J gene lost 0 bases, with 13 bases spanning the gap. The CDR3 length is 15 residues. Germline values: CDR1 LNHDA, CDR2 SQIVND (reference sequence). The CDR3 nucleotides are TGTGCCAGTAATCCGGACAGAAATAGCAATCAGCCCCAGCATTTT. This gives the protein CASNPDRNSNQPQHF.

V is TRBV28 and J is TRBJ1-6, with TRBD1 identical over 8 bases. Per the germline V gene, CDR1 is MDHEN and CDR2 is SYDVKM. The CDR3 is 14 residues long. The V gene end was trimmed by 6 bases and the J gene end by 10 bases; junction bases not matched to a gene: 8. CDR3 DNA: TGTGCCAGCAGCCCTGGACAGGGAGAATCACCCCTCCACTTT. Its translation: CASSPGQGESPLHF.

This sequence joins TRBV27 and TRBJ2-5; D might be TRBD2 (5 bases). Germline CDR1 is MNHEY and CDR2 is SMNVEV (reference sequence). CDR3 length: 13 amino acids. V lost 6 bases, J lost 7 bases, and 15 bases lay in between. The chain's CDR3 is CASSPGEGGTQYF. The CDR3 DNA is TGTGCCAGCAGCCCTGGTGAGGGTGGGACCCAGTACTTC.

V and J are TRBV5-6 and TRBJ2-5; weak D call: TRBD2 (6 bases). The CDR3 runs 17 residues. Germline values: CDR1 SGHDT, CDR2 YYEEEE. Trimming pared 1 base from V and 5 bases from J, leaving 21 bases between. The CDR3 is CASSLMVSGESQETQYF. CDR3 nucleotide sequence: TGTGCCAGCAGCTTGATGGTCTCGGGGGAGAGTCAGGAGACCCAGTACTTC.

This chain connects TRBV6-1 to TRBJ2-7; no clear D gene. The CDR3 sequence is 14 residues long. Trimming pared 5 bases from V and 4 bases from J, leaving 15 bases between. Germline CDR1 and CDR2: MNHNS and SASEGT. The CDR3 loop reads CASSFPTTTYEQYF. The CDR3 bases are TGTGCCAGCAGTTTTCCGACAACAACATACGAGCAGTACTTC.

The CDR3 sequence: CASSARTGEETQYF. The DNA of the CDR3 is TGTGCCAGCAGCGCAAGGACAGGAGAAGAGACCCAGTACTTC. This chain joins TRBV9 and TRBJ2-5, with 7 bases matching TRBD1. CDR3 length: 14 amino acids. CDR1 is SGDLS, CDR2 YYNGEE, per germline. V was clipped by 3 bases and J by 3 bases; unmatched bases: 5.

The chain couples TRBV18 to TRBJ1-5; a possible D gene is TRBD1 (6 bases). V shed 3 bases and J shed 0 bases, with 9 bases lying between them. This CDR3 is 15 amino acids long. From germline, CDR1 is KGHSH and CDR2 LQKENI. CDR3 bases: TGTGCCAGCTCACCGGGCAGGGGTAGCAATCAGCCCCAGCATTTT. Translation: CASSPGRGSNQPQHF. The full variable domain, rest sourced from reference TRBV18 and TRBJ1-5, is NAGVMQNPRHLVRRRGQEARLRCSPMKGHSHVYWYRQLPEEGLKFMVYLQKENIIDESGMPKERFSAEFPKEGPSILRIQQVVRGDSAAYFCASSPGRGSNQPQHFGDGTRLSIL.

The chain recombines TRBV10-1 with TRBJ2-1, with 9 bases aligning to TRBD2. The V gene's germline CDR1 is WNHNN and CDR2 SYGVQD (reference sequence). V was pared by 0 bases and J by 6 bases, with 6 bases of the junction left unmatched. The CDR3 length is 16 residues. The CDR3 reads CASSESSSGESNEQFF. DNA for the CDR3: TGCGCCAGCAGTGAGTCGTCTAGCGGGGAGAGCAATGAGCAGTTCTTC.

The chain carries TRBV7-9 and TRBJ2-3; D is uncertain. Trimming cost V 3 bases and J 0 bases, with 7 bases left between them. From germline, CDR1 is SEHNR and CDR2 FQNEAQ (reference sequence). This CDR3 has 14 residues. The chain's CDR3 is CASSLGRSTDTQYF. Here the CDR3 DNA reads TGTGCCAGCAGCTTGGGCCGTAGCACAGATACGCAGTATTTT.

This chain joins TRBV25-1 and TRBJ2-7, with 7 bases lining up with TRBD1. V dropped 11 bases and J dropped 3; count of bases not matched to a gene: 10. This CDR3 is built from 13 residues. The germline V gene has CDR1 MGHDK and CDR2 SYGVNS. CDR3 coding DNA: TGTGCCGGATTACAGGGGTCTATCTACGAGCAGTACTTC. Encoded protein: CAGLQGSIYEQYF.

The rearrangement joins TRBV6-5 to TRBJ1-2; tentatively, D is TRBD1 (6 bases). The V end lost 6 bases, the J end lost 4 bases, and 15 bases lay between the germline ends. The CDR3 consists of 14 residues. Germline CDR1 and CDR2: MNHEY and SVGAGI. This CDR3 reads CASRSGGPGYGYTF. In DNA form, the CDR3 reads TGTGCCAGCAGGAGCGGGGGGCCGGGCTATGGCTACACCTTC.

The rearrangement joins TRBV15 to TRBJ2-7; no clear D. Germline loops: CDR1 LNHNV, CDR2 YYDKDF (reference sequence). The CDR3 runs to 14 residues. Trimming shortened V by 3 bases and J by 2 bases, and 11 bases separated the two germline ends. The CDR3 DNA reads as TGTGCCACCAGCAGCCCCGAGCTGACCTACGAGCAGTACTTC. The encoded protein is CATSSPELTYEQYF. Full variable domain (outside the CDR3, taken from reference TRBV15 and TRBJ2-7): DAMVIQNPRYQVTQFGKPVTLSCSQTLNHNVMYWYQQKSSQAPKLLFHYYDKDFNNEADTPDNFQSRRPNTSFCFLDIRSPGLGDTAMYLCATSSPELTYEQYFGPGTRLTVT.

V is TRBV6-5 and J is TRBJ2-7; possible D gene TRBD2, 5 bases. V shed 9 bases and J shed 2 bases, with 14 bases lying between them. The CDR3 is 13 residues long. CDR1 and CDR2 (germline): MNHEY, SVGAGI. The CDR3 loop is CASRRGRPYEQYF. CDR3 bases: TGTGCCAGTCGCCGGGGTCGACCCTACGAGCAGTACTTC.

The chain recombines TRBV10-1 with TRBJ2-3, with D possibly being TRBD1 (5 bases). Germline V gene data show CDR1 as WNHNN and CDR2 as SYGVQD (reference sequence). The length of the CDR3 is 15 residues. The ends were cut back, 2 bases at V and 6 bases at J, with 15 bases in the middle. This CDR3 is CASSEGTGYGDTQYF. The CDR3 DNA sequence: TGCGCCAGCAGTGAGGGAACAGGTTACGGGGATACGCAGTATTTT.

The chain employs TRBV7-3 and TRBJ2-2, with TRBD2 matching over 11 bases. CDR3 length equals 16 residues. The V and J ends lost 5 bases and 4 bases, in that order; junction bases with no gene match: 6. Germline V gene lookup returns CDR1 SGHTA and CDR2 FQGTGA. The DNA of the CDR3 is TGTGCCAGCAGCCTTAGCGGGGGGGTTAGCACCGGGGAGCTGTTTTTT. The encoded protein is CASSLSGGVSTGELFF.

This chain links TRBV9 with TRBJ2-1; D remains unclear. Per the germline V gene, CDR1 is SGDLS and CDR2 is YYNGEE. This CDR3 spans 15 amino acids. With 2 bases removed from V and 5 bases from J, the gap between germline ends came to 14 bases. The CDR3 DNA follows: TGTGCCAGCAGCGTTAGACCAGACACTGACAATGAGCAGTTCTTC. As protein: CASSVRPDTDNEQFF.

The CDR3 spells CASSLVTGYKNTEAFF. In DNA, the CDR3 is TGTGCCAGCAGCTTGGTCACAGGATACAAAAACACTGAAGCTTTCTTT. The chain is built from TRBV5-5 and TRBJ1-1; D may be TRBD1 (5 bases). V was trimmed by 0 bases and J by 2 bases, leaving 14 bases between them. Germline V CDR1 and CDR2: SGHKS, YYEKEE (reference sequence). The CDR3 totals 16 residues.

This chain connects TRBV4-1 to TRBJ2-7; D remains unclear. Trimming removed 0 bases from V and 10 bases from J, with 13 bases in between. The CDR3 is 13 amino acids. The germline gives CDR1 MGHRA, CDR2 YSYEKL. The CDR3 nucleotides are TGCGCCAGCAGCCAAGAAAGTTTTGGAGACCAGTACTTC. Translation gives CASSQESFGDQYF.

The gene calls are TRBV2 and TRBJ2-7; 8 bases match TRBD1. Trimming at V came to 7 bases and at J to 7 bases, leaving 9 bases not matched to a gene. This CDR3 has 13 amino acids. Germline assignment: CDR1 SNHLY and CDR2 FYNNEI. Here the CDR3 DNA reads TGTGCCAGCACCCAAGGACAGGGTCGGGAGCAGTACTTC. It specifies CASTQGQGREQYF.

V gene TRBV18 combines with J gene TRBJ1-1, with TRBD1 matching 7 bases. The CDR3 sequence is 16 residues long. CDR1 is KGHSH and CDR2 is LQKENI in the germline V gene. V lost 3 bases and J lost 8; bases outside the gene matches: 15. CDR3 DNA: TGTGCCAGCTCACCCTCCCCCCCACCGATGACAGGGGAAGCTTTCTTT. It yields the protein CASSPSPPPMTGEAFF.

The J gene is TRBJ2-5, the V gene TRBV19; 11 positions match TRBD2. The J segment lost 4 bases and the V segment lost 2 bases, leaving 9 bases of the junction unmatched. Germline loops: CDR1 LNHDA, CDR2 SQIVND (reference sequence). The CDR3 runs 17 residues. The CDR3 nucleotides are TGTGCCAGTAGTATACCCTACCTAGCGGGGGGTCGAGAGACCCAGTACTTC. Its protein is CASSIPYLAGGRETQYF.

The rearrangement uses TRBV6-1 and TRBJ1-5, with D unresolved. V dropped 1 base and J dropped 6 bases, with 7 bases sitting between them. Germline values: CDR1 MNHNS, CDR2 SASEGT. The CDR3 covers 13 residues. CDR3: CASSEGAGQPQHF. CDR3 in DNA: TGTGCCAGCAGTGAAGGGGCGGGTCAGCCCCAGCATTTT.

The rearrangement links TRBV4-2 to TRBJ2-5; TRBD1 aligns across 8 bases. Germline V gene data show CDR1 as LGHNA and CDR2 as YNFKEQ. With 3 bases clipped from V and 7 bases from J, the junction kept 13 bases outside the gene matches. The CDR3 loop spans 16 amino acids. CDR3 DNA: TGTGCCAGCAGCCAGGAACCGACAGGGGCCCAGGGGACCCAGTACTTC. Residues: CASSQEPTGAQGTQYF.

V is TRBV7-9 and J is TRBJ2-7, with 11 bases fitting TRBD2. CDR3 length: 16 amino acids. Germline values: CDR1 SEHNR, CDR2 FQNEAQ (reference sequence). With V trimmed by 6 bases and J by 4 bases, 11 bases remained unmatched. CDR3 protein: CASSYTGLAGYYEQYF. CDR3 DNA: TGTGCCAGCAGTTACACAGGACTAGCGGGTTATTACGAGCAGTACTTC.